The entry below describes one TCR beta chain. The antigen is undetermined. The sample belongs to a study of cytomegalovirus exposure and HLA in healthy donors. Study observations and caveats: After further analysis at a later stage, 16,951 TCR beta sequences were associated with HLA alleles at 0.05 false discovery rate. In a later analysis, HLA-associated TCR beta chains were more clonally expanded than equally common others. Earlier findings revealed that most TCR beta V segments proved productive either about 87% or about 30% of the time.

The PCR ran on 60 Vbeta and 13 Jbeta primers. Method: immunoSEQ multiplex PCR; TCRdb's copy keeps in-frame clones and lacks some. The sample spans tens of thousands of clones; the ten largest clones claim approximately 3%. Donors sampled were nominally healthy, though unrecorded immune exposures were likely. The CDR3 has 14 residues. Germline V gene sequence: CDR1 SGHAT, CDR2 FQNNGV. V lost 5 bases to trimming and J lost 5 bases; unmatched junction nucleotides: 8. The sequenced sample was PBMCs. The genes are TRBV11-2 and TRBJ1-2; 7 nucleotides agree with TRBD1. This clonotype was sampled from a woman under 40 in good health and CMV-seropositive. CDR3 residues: CASSGFRGRYGYTF. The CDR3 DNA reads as TGTGCCAGCAGCGGTTTCAGGGGGAGATATGGCTACACCTTC.